Below are 30 T cell receptor beta chains sequenced from a single sample in a study of identical twins. TCRdb independently ran MiXCR on the 5' RACE reads; one entry per CDR3 protein. The sample shows about 720,000 distinct CDR3 sequences, 8.6% of them seen only once. The same sample was also used in a study of yellow fever vaccine responses in identical twins.

Specimen: PBMCs. These TCRs come from a woman between 18 and 29 years old in good health.

This clonotype appeared a few times. V and J are TRBV5-1 and TRBJ1-2; 7 nucleotides align to TRBD1. This CDR3 is built from 13 residues. Germline V gives CDR1 SGHRS, CDR2 YFSETQ. Trimming at V came to 4 bases and at J to 6 bases, leaving 6 bases not matched to a gene. The CDR3 here is CASSLTGSDGYTF. CDR3 sequence (DNA): TGCGCCAGCAGCCTGACAGGGAGCGATGGCTACACCTTC.

This clonotype came up a few times. The chain is built from TRBV7-9 and TRBJ2-7, with 12 bases that match TRBD2. Trimming cost V 3 bases and J 3 bases; bases outside gene matches: 9. The CDR3 spans 17 residues. Germline CDR1 is SEHNR and CDR2 is FQNEAQ (reference sequence). The chain's CDR3 is CASSFLTSGGPGYEQYF. The CDR3 nucleotides read TGTGCCAGCAGCTTTCTTACTAGCGGGGGGCCGGGCTACGAGCAGTACTTC. Supplemented by reference TRBV7-9 and TRBJ2-7, the full variable domain reads DTGVSQNPRHKITKRGQNVTFRCDPISEHNRLYWYRQTLGQGPEFLTYFQNEAQLEKSRLLSDRFSAERPKGSFSTLEIQRTEQGDSAMYLCASSFLTSGGPGYEQYFGPGTRLTVT.

J is TRBJ1-1 and V is TRBV6-5, with D possibly matching TRBD1 (5 bases). CDR3 length: 14 amino acids. Germline assignment: CDR1 MNHEY and CDR2 SVGAGI. Trimming took 2 bases from V and 4 from J, leaving 11 bases between them. CDR3 loop: CASSYGGGITEAFF. The CDR3 coding sequence is TGTGCCAGCAGTTACGGGGGTGGAATCACTGAAGCTTTCTTT.

This clonotype was detected only a few times. The chain recombines TRBV6-1 with TRBJ2-4; tentative D call: TRBD1 (7 bases). The CDR3 spans 15 residues. Germline CDR1 is MNHNS and CDR2 is SASEGT. V lost 4 bases and J lost 2, with 12 bases in between. For the CDR3, the DNA is TGTGCCAGCAGTGTCCGGAGGGGGCCCAAAAACATTCAGTACTTC. Protein sequence: CASSVRRGPKNIQYF.

Turning to this clonotype: A much more abundant neighbour one base away suggests this may be a read error. The chain is built from TRBV12-3 or TRBV12-4 and TRBJ2-6; D might be TRBD1 (7 bases). V was clipped by 10 bases and J by 7 bases, with 20 bases between them. CDR3 length equals 15 residues. The CDR3 here is CAIGRQGIKANVLTF. CDR3 DNA sequence: TGTGCCATCGGGAGACAGGGAATCAAAGCCAACGTCCTGACTTTC.

This clonotype was found a few times. This chain links TRBV25-1 with TRBJ2-1; D may be TRBD1 or TRBD2 (7 bases each). Per the germline V gene, CDR1 is MGHDK and CDR2 is SYGVNS. This CDR3 is built from 15 residues. The V and J ends lost 2 bases and 7 bases respectively, with 15 bases between them. The CDR3 here is CASSEVGQGGNEQFF. As DNA, the CDR3 is TGTGCCAGCAGTGAAGTTGGCCAGGGGGGGAATGAGCAGTTCTTC.

The gene calls are TRBV24-1 and TRBJ2-3; TRBD2 aligns across 9 bases. Per the germline V gene, CDR1 is KGHDR and CDR2 is SFDVKD. V was clipped by 4 bases and J by 0 bases; unmatched bases: 4. The length of the CDR3 is 16 residues. CDR3 protein: CATSEGTSLSTDTQYF. The DNA for the CDR3 is TGTGCCACCAGTGAAGGGACTAGCCTCAGCACAGATACGCAGTATTTT.

This chain links TRBV6-1 with TRBJ2-2, with 10 bases lining up with TRBD1. V dropped 9 bases and J dropped 3; count of bases not matched to a gene: 4. This CDR3 has 14 residues. Germline CDR1 is MNHNS and CDR2 is SASEGT. CDR3 sequence: CASSGQGHTGELFF. The DNA of the CDR3 is TGTGCCAGTTCGGGACAGGGGCACACCGGGGAGCTGTTTTTT.

This clonotype was recorded many times. V is TRBV20-1 and J is TRBJ2-7, with 9 bases fitting TRBD1. V lost 3 bases, J lost 1 base, and 4 bases stayed unmatched. Germline V CDR1 and CDR2: DFQATT, SNEGSKA (reference sequence). The CDR3 runs 14 residues. Here the CDR3 reads CSASGTGSSYEQYF. The CDR3 DNA follows: TGCAGTGCTAGCGGGACAGGGTCTTCCTACGAGCAGTACTTC.

This clonotype was recorded at least ten times. This chain connects TRBV29-1 to TRBJ2-7; D may match TRBD1 or TRBD2 (6 bases each). With 5 bases removed from V and 1 base from J, the gap between germline ends came to 15 bases. The CDR3 is made up of 14 amino acids. From germline, CDR1 is SQVTM and CDR2 ANQGSEA. The CDR3 DNA sequence: TGCAGCGTTAAAACAGGGCGGGGATCCTACGAGCAGTACTTC. Translation: CSVKTGRGSYEQYF.

This clonotype was observed many times. The chain uses TRBV15 and TRBJ2-1; TRBD2 might be the D (6 bases). The CDR3 sequence is 15 residues long. V was shortened by 6 bases and J by 8 bases, with 20 bases between the two germline ends. Germline lookup yields CDR1 LNHNV and CDR2 YYDKDF (reference sequence). CDR3 loop: CATRPLASVWDEQFF. DNA for the CDR3: TGTGCCACCAGGCCCCTAGCGTCAGTTTGGGATGAGCAGTTCTTC.

In its sample, this clonotype was seen many times. CDR3 bases: TGTGCCAGCAGTTATAGCAATCAGCCCCAGCATTTT. It encodes CASSYSNQPQHF. The V call is TRBV12-3 or TRBV12-4, the J call TRBJ1-5; the D is unclear. The germline V and J ends were trimmed by 4 bases and 0 bases, with 1 base remaining between them. The CDR3 consists of 12 residues.

This clonotype was counted between two and nine times. V gene TRBV3-1 combines with J gene TRBJ1-2, with 7 bases aligning to TRBD1. CDR1 is LGHDT, CDR2 YNNKEL, per germline (reference sequence). The CDR3 loop spans 14 amino acids. J was trimmed by 4 bases and V by 3 bases; bases with no gene match: 5. CDR3 residues: CASSHSDRAYGYTF. The DNA of the CDR3 is TGTGCCAGCAGCCACTCAGACAGGGCCTATGGCTACACCTTC.

The table lists this clonotype with a few counts. The chain links TRBV2 to TRBJ2-1, with D tentatively TRBD1 (5 bases). The CDR3 contains 15 residues. Trimming removed 1 base from V and 2 bases from J, with 9 bases in between. Looked up from germline, CDR1 is SNHLY and CDR2 is FYNNEI. This CDR3 is CASSEGRATYNEQFF. The CDR3 DNA follows: TGTGCCAGCAGTGAAGGCAGGGCTACCTACAATGAGCAGTTCTTC. The full variable domain, in which reference TRBV2 and TRBJ2-1 provide the parts outside the CDR3, is EPEVTQTPSHQVTQMGQEVILRCVPISNHLYFYWYRQILGQKVEFLVSFYNNEISEKSEIFDDQFSVERPDGSNFTLKIRSTKLEDSAMYFCASSEGRATYNEQFFGPGTRLTVL.

The CDR3 DNA sequence: TGTGCCAGCAGCTCACCCGCCAGGGGTGGATTTGGGGCTTTCTTT. Protein: CASSSPARGGFGAFF. J is TRBJ1-1 and V is TRBV7-2; a possible D gene is TRBD1 (6 bases). The V gene's germline CDR1 is SGHTA and CDR2 FQGNSA. The germline V and J ends were trimmed by 4 bases and 11 bases, with 23 bases remaining between them. This CDR3 has 15 residues.

This clonotype was seen more than once but under ten times. The rearrangement links TRBV12-3 or TRBV12-4 to TRBJ2-4, with TRBD1 matching over 9 bases. This CDR3 has 17 amino acids. The J segment lost 1 base and the V segment lost 6 bases, leaving 10 bases of the junction unmatched. The CDR3 nucleotides are TGTGCCAGCAGCTTCGGGGACAGGGTTTCGGCCAAAAACATTCAGTACTTC. Translated: CASSFGDRVSAKNIQYF.

This clonotype was counted at least ten times. The chain employs TRBV5-1 and TRBJ2-1; 8 positions agree with TRBD1. Germline V gene lookup returns CDR1 SGHRS and CDR2 YFSETQ. The CDR3 loop spans 14 amino acids. J was trimmed by 9 bases and V by 4 bases; bases with no gene match: 9. CDR3 DNA sequence: TGCGCCAGCAGCGGGGGACAGGTGGTTGTTGAGCAGTTCTTC. Protein: CASSGGQVVVEQFF.

This clonotype was seen repeatedly, ten times or more. The V call is TRBV6-2 or TRBV6-3, the J call TRBJ2-7, with 14 bases that match TRBD2. With 5 bases clipped from V and 11 bases from J, the junction kept 11 bases outside the gene matches. CDR1 and CDR2 (germline): MNHEY, SVGEGT. The CDR3 covers 15 residues. CDR3 sequence (DNA): TGTGCCAGCAGTCACCCCGGGACTAGCGGGAGTATTGAGTACTTC. As protein: CASSHPGTSGSIEYF.

This rearrangement joins TRBV10-3 to TRBJ2-5; D is possibly TRBD1 (6 bases). The germline V and J ends were trimmed by 11 bases and 2 bases, with 12 bases remaining between them. Germline V gene sequence: CDR1 ENHRY, CDR2 SYGVKD. The CDR3 spans 12 residues. CDR3 sequence (DNA): TGTGCCCTCAAGGGGGAGCAAGAGACCCAGTACTTC. Translated, it gives CALKGEQETQYF.

This clonotype was detected a few times. The genes are TRBV7-6 and TRBJ1-2; D remains unclear. The CDR3 contains 14 residues. Between the trimmed V and J ends, which lost 5 bases and 7 bases, there was a span of 17 bases. In germline, CDR1 is SGHVS, CDR2 FNYEAQ. The CDR3 reads CASSPEGSLGGYTF. For the CDR3, the DNA is TGTGCCAGCAGCCCGGAGGGCAGTCTCGGTGGCTACACCTTC.

This clonotype was counted many times. This chain uses TRBV29-1 with TRBJ2-2; D unresolved. The CDR3 is made up of 12 amino acids. Germline V lookup: CDR1 SQVTM, CDR2 ANQGSEA. CDR3 amino acids: CTSRLGSGELFF. CDR3 nucleotides: TGCACCTCCAGGCTGGGGTCTGGGGAGCTGTTTTTT.

This CDR3 is CASSLAVSDSFMNTEAFF. CDR3 DNA: TGCGCCAGCAGCTTGGCCGTTTCCGACAGCTTCATGAACACTGAAGCTTTCTTT. The chain uses TRBV5-1 and TRBJ1-1; a weak D match, TRBD1 (5 bases). The CDR3 length is 18 residues. CDR1 SGHRS and CDR2 YFSETQ come from the germline V gene. V was pared by 0 bases and J by 0 bases, with 18 bases between.

The chain has TRBV20-1 and TRBJ2-3, with 12 positions matching TRBD2. The V and J ends lost 5 bases and 1 base, in that order; junction bases with no gene match: 7. Germline-derived CDR1 and CDR2 are DFQATT and SNEGSKA (reference sequence). The CDR3 extends over 16 amino acids. The CDR3 nucleotides read TGCAGTGCTGAGCTACTAGCGGGGGGCGGCACAGATACGCAGTATTTT. This gives the protein CSAELLAGGGTDTQYF.

This clonotype was seen at least ten times. The rearrangement uses TRBV28 and TRBJ1-1, with 7 bases fitting TRBD1. The J segment lost 11 bases and the V segment lost 6 bases, leaving 3 bases of the junction unmatched. This CDR3 comprises 10 residues. From germline, CDR1 is MDHEN and CDR2 SYDVKM. CDR3 DNA: TGTGCCAGCAGCACAGGGGTGGCTTTCTTT. This gives the protein CASSTGVAFF.

This clonotype was recorded many times. V and J are TRBV4-3 and TRBJ2-3, with 15 bases matching TRBD2. The CDR3 loop spans 17 amino acids. Germline V gene data show CDR1 as LGHNA and CDR2 as YSLEER. The junction had 11 bases not matched to a gene; V was cut back by 5 bases and J by 8 bases. The CDR3, as DNA: TGCGCCAGCAGCTCCGCCAGGACTAGCGGGAGGGCCGGTACGCAGTATTTT. This translates into CASSSARTSGRAGTQYF.

This chain connects TRBV6-5 to TRBJ1-1; a possible D gene is TRBD1 (6 bases). CDR1 and CDR2 from the germline V gene are MNHEY and SVGAGI. The CDR3 runs to 15 residues. Trimming left V 2 bases short and J 4 bases short, with 14 bases between. For the CDR3, the DNA is TGTGCCAGCAGTTACCCCACAGGGAGTGGCACTGAAGCTTTCTTT. Its protein product is CASSYPTGSGTEAFF.

This rearrangement joins TRBV5-1 to TRBJ2-7, with 8 bases lining up with TRBD1. V dropped 4 bases and J dropped 2; count of bases not matched to a gene: 5. The CDR3 runs to 14 residues. CDR1 is SGHRS, CDR2 YFSETQ, per germline. The CDR3 is CASSPGQATYEQYF. For the CDR3, the DNA is TGCGCCAGCAGCCCGGGACAGGCAACCTACGAGCAGTACTTC.

Concerning this clonotype itself: The junction does not match germline at one end; this may be a read error. The V gene is TRBV28, the J gene TRBJ2-7; D may be TRBD2 (7 bases). CDR3 size: 16 residues. Germline V gene data show CDR1 as MDHEN and CDR2 as SYDVKM. The CDR3 loop is CASTFGGAHASYERYF. The CDR3 nucleotides are TGTGCCAGCACCTTTGGGGGGGCCCATGCCTCCTACGAGCGGTACTTC.

The chain links TRBV6-2 or TRBV6-3 to TRBJ1-1, with D possibly matching TRBD1 (6 bases). This CDR3 comprises 13 residues. Germline V gives CDR1 MNHEY, CDR2 SVGEGT. Trimming stripped 0 bases from V and 11 bases from J, with 13 bases between. The CDR3 nucleotides read TGTGCCAGCAGTTACTCAACAGGGCAGAGGGCTTTCTTT. Translated, it gives CASSYSTGQRAFF.

In this sample, this clonotype turned up a few times. The V and J genes are TRBV12-3 or TRBV12-4 and TRBJ2-5, with 7 bases fitting TRBD2. CDR3 length: 11 residues. V lost 7 bases and J lost 9; bases outside the gene matches: 5. CDR3 loop: CASTEAGPQYF. CDR3 coding DNA: TGTGCCAGCACTGAAGCGGGGCCCCAGTACTTC.